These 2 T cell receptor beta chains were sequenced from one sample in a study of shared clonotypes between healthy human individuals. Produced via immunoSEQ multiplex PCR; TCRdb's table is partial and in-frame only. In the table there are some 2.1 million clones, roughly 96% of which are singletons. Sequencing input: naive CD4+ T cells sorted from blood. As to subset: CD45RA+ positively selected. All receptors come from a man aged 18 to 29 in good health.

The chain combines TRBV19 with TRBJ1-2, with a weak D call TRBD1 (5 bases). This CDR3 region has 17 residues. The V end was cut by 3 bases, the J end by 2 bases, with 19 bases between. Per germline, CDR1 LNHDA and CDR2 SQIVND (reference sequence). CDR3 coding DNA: TGTGCCAGTAGTATCTACGGCGGGGACGCCGCCAACTATGGCTACACCTTC. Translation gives CASSIYGGDAANYGYTF. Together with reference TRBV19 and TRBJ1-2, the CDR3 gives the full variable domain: DGGITQSPKYLFRKEGQNVTLSCEQNLNHDAMYWYRQDPGQGLRLIYYSQIVNDFQKGDIAEGYSVSREKKESFPLTVTSAQKNPTAFYLCASSIYGGDAANYGYTFGSGTRLTVV.

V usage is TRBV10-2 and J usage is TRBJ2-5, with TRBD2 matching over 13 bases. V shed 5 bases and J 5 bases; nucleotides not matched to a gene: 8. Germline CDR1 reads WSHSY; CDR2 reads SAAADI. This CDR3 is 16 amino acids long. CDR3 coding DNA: TGCGCCAGCAGTTGGACTAGCGGGAGCGCGCGGGAGACCCAGTACTTC. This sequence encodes CASSWTSGSARETQYF.